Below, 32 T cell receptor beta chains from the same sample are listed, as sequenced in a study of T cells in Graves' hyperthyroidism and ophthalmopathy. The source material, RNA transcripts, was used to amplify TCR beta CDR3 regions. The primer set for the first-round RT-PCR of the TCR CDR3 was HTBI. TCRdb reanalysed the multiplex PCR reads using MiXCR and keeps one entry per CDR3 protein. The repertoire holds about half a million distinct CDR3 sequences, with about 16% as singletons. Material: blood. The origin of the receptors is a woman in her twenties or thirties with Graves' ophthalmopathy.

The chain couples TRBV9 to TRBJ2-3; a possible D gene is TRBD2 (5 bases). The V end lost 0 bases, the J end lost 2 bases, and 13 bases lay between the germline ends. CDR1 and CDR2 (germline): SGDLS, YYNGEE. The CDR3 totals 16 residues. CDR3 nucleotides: TGTGCCAGCAGCGTAGGCCCTAGCACATTCACAGATACGCAGTATTTT. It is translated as CASSVGPSTFTDTQYF. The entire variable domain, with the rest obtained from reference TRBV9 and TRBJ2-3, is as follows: DSGVTQTPKHLITATGQRVTLRCSPRSGDLSVYWYQQSLDQGLQFLIQYYNGEERAKGNILERFSAQQFPDLHSELNLSSLELGDSALYFCASSVGPSTFTDTQYFGPGTRLTVL.

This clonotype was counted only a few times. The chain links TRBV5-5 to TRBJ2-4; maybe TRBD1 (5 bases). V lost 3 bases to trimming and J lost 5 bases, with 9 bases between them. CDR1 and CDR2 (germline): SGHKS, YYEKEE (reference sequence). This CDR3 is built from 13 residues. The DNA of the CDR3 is TGTGCCAGCAGCTCTTGGGGCGAAAACATTCAGTACTTC. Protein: CASSSWGENIQYF.

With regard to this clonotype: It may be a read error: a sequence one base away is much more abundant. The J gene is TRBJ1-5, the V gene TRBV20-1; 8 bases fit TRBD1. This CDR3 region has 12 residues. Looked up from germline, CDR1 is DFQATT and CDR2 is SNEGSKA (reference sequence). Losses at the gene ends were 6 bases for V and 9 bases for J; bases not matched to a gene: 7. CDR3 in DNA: TGCAGTGCAAGGACAGGGAGTCCGCCCCAGCATTTT. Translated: CSARTGSPPQHF.

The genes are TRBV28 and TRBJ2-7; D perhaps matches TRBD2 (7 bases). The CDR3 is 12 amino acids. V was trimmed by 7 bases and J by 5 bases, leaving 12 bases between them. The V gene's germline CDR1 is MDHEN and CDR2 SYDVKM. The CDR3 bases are TGTGCCAGCACGGGGGGCTTGGACGAGCAGTACTTC. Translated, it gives CASTGGLDEQYF.

The CDR3 is CSALDRGAGQPQHF. CDR3 sequence (DNA): TGCAGTGCTCTCGACAGGGGCGCGGGTCAGCCCCAGCATTTT. This chain connects TRBV20-1 to TRBJ1-5, with TRBD1 identical over 8 bases. CDR3 length: 14 residues. The germline CDR1 and CDR2 sequences are DFQATT and SNEGSKA (reference sequence). V was clipped by 5 bases and J by 6 bases; unmatched bases: 9.

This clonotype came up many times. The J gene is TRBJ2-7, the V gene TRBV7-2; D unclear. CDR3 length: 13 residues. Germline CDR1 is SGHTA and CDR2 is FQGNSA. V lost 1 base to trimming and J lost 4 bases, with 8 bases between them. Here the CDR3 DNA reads TGTGCCAGCAGCTTAGGATTTGAATACGAGCAGTACTTC. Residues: CASSLGFEYEQYF.

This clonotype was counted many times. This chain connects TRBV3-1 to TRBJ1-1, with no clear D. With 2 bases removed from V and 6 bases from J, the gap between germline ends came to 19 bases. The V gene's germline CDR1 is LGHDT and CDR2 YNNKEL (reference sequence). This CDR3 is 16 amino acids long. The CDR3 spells CASSQLLPGPSSEAFF. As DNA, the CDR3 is TGTGCCAGCAGCCAACTGCTGCCCGGGCCCTCGTCTGAAGCTTTCTTT.

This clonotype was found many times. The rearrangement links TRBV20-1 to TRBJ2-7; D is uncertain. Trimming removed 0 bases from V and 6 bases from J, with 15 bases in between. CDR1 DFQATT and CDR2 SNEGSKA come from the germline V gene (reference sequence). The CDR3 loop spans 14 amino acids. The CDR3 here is CSARDRPLSGEQYF. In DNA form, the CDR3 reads TGCAGTGCTAGAGATAGGCCACTCTCGGGCGAGCAGTACTTC.

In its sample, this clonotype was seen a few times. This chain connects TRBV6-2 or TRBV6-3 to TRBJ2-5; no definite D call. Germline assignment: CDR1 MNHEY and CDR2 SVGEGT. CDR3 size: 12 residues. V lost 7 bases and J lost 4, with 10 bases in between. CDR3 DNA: TGTGCCAGCACCGAACGAGTAGAGACCCAGTACTTC. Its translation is CASTERVETQYF.

CDR3 protein: CSARDGADMPFF. CDR3 bases: TGCAGTGCTAGAGATGGGGCTGACATGCCGTTCTTC. V usage is TRBV20-1 and J usage is TRBJ2-1, with D perhaps TRBD1 (5 bases). This CDR3 is built from 12 residues. Germline assignment: CDR1 DFQATT and CDR2 SNEGSKA (reference sequence). Between the trimmed V and J ends, which lost 0 bases and 15 bases, there was a span of 15 bases.

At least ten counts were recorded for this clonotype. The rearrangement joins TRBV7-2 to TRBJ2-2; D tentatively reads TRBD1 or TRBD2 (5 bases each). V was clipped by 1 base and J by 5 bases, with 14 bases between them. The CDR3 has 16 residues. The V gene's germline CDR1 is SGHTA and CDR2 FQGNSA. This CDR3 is CASSLGGLGLTGELFF. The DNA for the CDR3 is TGTGCCAGCAGCTTAGGGGGGTTGGGGTTAACCGGGGAGCTGTTTTTT. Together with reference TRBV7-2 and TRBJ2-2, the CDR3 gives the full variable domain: GAGVSQSPSNKVTEKGKDVELRCDPISGHTALYWYRQSLGQGLEFLIYFQGNSAPDKSGLPSDRFSAERTGGSVSTLTIQRTQQEDSAVYLCASSLGGLGLTGELFFGEGSRLTVL.

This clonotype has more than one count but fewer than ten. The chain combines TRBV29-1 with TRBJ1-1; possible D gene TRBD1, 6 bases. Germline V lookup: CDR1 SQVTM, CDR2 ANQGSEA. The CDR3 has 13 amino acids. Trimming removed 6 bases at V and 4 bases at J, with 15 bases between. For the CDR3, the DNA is TGCAGCGTGATACAGGGACCCTTCACTGAAGCTTTCTTT. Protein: CSVIQGPFTEAFF.

CDR3 region: CASSQSWPQYF. The CDR3 DNA follows: TGTGCCAGCAGCCAAAGTTGGCCGCAGTATTTT. The chain couples TRBV3-1 to TRBJ2-3; D call uncertain. V gave up 2 bases and J gave up 10 bases, with 7 bases separating them. CDR1 is LGHDT and CDR2 is YNNKEL in the germline V gene (reference sequence). This CDR3 contains 11 residues.

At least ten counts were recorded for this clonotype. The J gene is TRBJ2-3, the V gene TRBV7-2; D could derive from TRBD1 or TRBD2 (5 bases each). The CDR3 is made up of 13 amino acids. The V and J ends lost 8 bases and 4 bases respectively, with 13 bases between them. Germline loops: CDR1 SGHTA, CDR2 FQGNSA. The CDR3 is CASSLGGPDTQYF. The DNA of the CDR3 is TGTGCCAGCTCACTTGGGGGTCCAGATACGCAGTATTTT.

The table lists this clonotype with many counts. CDR3 loop: CASSSFGTGGGYTF. The CDR3 nucleotides are TGTGCCAGCAGCTCCTTCGGGACAGGGGGTGGCTACACCTTC. The chain is built from TRBV7-2 and TRBJ1-2, with TRBD1 matching over 11 bases. There are 14 residues in the CDR3. Germline V gives CDR1 SGHTA, CDR2 FQGNSA. The trim removed 4 bases at V and 7 bases at J, leaving 5 bases unmatched.

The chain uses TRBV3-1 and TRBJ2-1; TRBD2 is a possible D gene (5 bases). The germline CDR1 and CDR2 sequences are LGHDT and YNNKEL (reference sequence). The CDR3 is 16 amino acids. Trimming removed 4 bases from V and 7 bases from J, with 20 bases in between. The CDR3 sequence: CASSPFEGAPRNEQFF. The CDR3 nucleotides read TGTGCCAGCAGCCCTTTTGAGGGAGCCCCTAGGAATGAGCAGTTCTTC.

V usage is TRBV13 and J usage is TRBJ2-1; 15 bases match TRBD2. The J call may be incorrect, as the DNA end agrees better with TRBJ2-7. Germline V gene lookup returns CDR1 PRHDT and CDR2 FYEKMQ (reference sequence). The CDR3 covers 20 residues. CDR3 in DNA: TGTGCCAGCAGCCCCATCCCGGGACTAGCGGGGGGAGGTAGCTACAATGAGCAGTACTTC. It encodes CASSPIPGLAGGGSYNEQYF.

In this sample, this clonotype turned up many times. The CDR3 reads CASSQEGTQYF. CDR3 bases: TGTGCCAGCAGCCAAGAGGGTACGCAGTATTTT. The chain couples TRBV3-1 to TRBJ2-3, with no clear D. Trimming pared 0 bases from V and 8 bases from J, leaving 3 bases between. CDR1 and CDR2 (germline): LGHDT, YNNKEL (reference sequence). The CDR3 is 11 amino acids.

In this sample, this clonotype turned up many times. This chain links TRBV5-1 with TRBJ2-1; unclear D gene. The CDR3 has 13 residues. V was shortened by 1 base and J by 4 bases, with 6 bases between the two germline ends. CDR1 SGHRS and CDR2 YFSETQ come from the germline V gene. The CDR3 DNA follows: TGCGCCAGCAGCTTGACGGAGTACAATGAGCAGTTCTTC. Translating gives CASSLTEYNEQFF.

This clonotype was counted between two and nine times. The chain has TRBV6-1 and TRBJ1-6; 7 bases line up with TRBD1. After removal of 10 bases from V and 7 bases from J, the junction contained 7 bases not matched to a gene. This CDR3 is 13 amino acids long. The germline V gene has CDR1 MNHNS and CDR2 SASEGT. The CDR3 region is CANSGTENSPLHF. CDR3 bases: TGTGCCAACTCCGGGACAGAGAATTCACCCCTCCACTTT.

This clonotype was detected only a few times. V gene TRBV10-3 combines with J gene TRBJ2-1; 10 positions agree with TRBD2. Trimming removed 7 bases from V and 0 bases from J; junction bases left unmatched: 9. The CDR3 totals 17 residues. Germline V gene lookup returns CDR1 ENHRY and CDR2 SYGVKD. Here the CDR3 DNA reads TGTGCCATCATGTCTAGCGGGAGTACGCGCTCCTACAATGAGCAGTTCTTC. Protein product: CAIMSSGSTRSYNEQFF.

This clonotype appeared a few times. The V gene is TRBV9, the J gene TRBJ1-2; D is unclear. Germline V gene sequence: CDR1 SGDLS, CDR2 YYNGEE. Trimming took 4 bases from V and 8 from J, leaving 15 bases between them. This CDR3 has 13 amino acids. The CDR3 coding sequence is TGTGCCAGCAGCCTCCAGAACACGGGCGGCTACACCTTC. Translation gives CASSLQNTGGYTF.

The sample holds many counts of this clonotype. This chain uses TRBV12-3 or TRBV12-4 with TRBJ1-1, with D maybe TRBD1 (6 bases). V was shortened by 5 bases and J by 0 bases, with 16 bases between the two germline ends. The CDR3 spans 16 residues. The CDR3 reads CASSLTGTILNTEAFF. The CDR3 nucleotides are TGTGCCAGCAGTCTTACAGGGACTATCCTGAACACTGAAGCTTTCTTT.

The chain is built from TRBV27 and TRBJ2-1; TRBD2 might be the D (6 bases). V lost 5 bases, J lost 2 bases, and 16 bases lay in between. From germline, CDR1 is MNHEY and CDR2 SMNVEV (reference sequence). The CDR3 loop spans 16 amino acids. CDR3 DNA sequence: TGTGCCAGCAGTCCTCATAGGGGAGGCCCCTACAATGAGCAGTTCTTC. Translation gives CASSPHRGGPYNEQFF.

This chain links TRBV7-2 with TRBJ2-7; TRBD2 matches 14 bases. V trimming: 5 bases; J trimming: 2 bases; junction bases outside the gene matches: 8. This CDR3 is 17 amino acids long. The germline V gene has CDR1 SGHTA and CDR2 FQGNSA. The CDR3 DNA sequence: TGTGCCAGCAGCCCCCCCGGACTAGCGGGAGGCACCTACGAGCAGTACTTC. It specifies CASSPPGLAGGTYEQYF. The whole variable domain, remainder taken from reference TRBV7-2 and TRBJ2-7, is GAGVSQSPSNKVTEKGKDVELRCDPISGHTALYWYRQSLGQGLEFLIYFQGNSAPDKSGLPSDRFSAERTGGSVSTLTIQRTQQEDSAVYLCASSPPGLAGGTYEQYFGPGTRLTVT.

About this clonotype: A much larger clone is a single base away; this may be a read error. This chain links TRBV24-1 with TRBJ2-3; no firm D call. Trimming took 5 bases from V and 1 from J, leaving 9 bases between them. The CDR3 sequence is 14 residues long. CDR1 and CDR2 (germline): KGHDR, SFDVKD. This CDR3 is CATSGYDGTDTQYF. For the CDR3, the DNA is TGTGCCACCAGTGGGTACGATGGCACAGATACGCAGTATTTT.

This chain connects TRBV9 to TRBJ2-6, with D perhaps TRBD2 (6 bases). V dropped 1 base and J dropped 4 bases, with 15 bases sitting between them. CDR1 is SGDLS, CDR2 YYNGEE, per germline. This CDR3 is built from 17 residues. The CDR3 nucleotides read TGTGCCAGCAGCGTAACTGGGGGAGGTTTGGGGGCCAACGTCCTGACTTTC. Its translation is CASSVTGGGLGANVLTF.

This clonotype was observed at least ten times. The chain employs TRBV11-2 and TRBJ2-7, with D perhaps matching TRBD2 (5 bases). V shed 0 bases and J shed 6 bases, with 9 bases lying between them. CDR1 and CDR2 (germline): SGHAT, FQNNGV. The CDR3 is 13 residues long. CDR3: CASSLDGEREQYF. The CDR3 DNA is TGTGCCAGCAGCTTAGATGGGGAGCGCGAGCAGTACTTC.

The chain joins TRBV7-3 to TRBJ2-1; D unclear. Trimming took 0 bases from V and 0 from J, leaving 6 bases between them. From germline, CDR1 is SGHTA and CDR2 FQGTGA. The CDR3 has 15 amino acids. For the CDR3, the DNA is TGTGCCAGCAGCTTAACGTACAGCTCCTACAATGAGCAGTTCTTC. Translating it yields CASSLTYSSYNEQFF. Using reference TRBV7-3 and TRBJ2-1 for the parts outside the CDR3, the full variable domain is GAGVSQTPSNKVTEKGKYVELRCDPISGHTALYWYRQSLGQGPEFLIYFQGTGAADDSGLPNDRFFAVRPEGSVSTLKIQRTERGDSAVYLCASSLTYSSYNEQFFGPGTRLTVL.

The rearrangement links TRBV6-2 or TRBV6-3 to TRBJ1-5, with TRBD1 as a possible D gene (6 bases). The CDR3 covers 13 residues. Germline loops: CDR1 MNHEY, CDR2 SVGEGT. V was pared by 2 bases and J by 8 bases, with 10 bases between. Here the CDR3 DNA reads TGTGCCAGCAGTTACCAGGGGCCGGAGCCCCAGCATTTT. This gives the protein CASSYQGPEPQHF.

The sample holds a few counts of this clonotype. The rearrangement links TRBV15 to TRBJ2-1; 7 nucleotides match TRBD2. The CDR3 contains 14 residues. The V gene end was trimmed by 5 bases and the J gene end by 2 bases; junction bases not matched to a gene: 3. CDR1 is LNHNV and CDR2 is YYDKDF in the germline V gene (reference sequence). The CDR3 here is CATSERDAYNEQFF. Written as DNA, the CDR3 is TGTGCCACCAGCGAGCGGGACGCCTACAATGAGCAGTTCTTC. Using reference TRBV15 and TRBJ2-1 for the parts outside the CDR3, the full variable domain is DAMVIQNPRYQVTQFGKPVTLSCSQTLNHNVMYWYQQKSSQAPKLLFHYYDKDFNNEADTPDNFQSRRPNTSFCFLDIRSPGLGDTAMYLCATSERDAYNEQFFGPGTRLTVL.

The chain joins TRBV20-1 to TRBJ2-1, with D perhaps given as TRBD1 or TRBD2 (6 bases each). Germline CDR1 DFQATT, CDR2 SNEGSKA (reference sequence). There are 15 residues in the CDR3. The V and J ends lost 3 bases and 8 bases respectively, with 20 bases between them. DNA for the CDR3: TGCAGTGCTAGCTGGGGGGCCTCCCGGGGCGATGAGCAGTTCTTC. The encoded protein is CSASWGASRGDEQFF.